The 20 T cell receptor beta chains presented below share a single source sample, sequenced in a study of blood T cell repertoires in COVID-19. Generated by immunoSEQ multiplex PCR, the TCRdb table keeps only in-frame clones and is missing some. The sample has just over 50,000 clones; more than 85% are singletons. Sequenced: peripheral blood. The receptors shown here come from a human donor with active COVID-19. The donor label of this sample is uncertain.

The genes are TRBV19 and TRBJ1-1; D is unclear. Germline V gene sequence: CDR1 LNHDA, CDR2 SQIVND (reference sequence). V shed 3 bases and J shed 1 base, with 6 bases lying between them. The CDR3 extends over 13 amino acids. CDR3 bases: TGTGCCAGTAGTATGGGCAGGAACACTGAAGCTTTCTTT. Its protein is CASSMGRNTEAFF.

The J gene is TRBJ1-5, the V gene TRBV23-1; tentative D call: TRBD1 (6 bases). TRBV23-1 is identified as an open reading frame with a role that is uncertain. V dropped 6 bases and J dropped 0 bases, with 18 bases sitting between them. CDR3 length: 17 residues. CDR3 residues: CASSPSFGGLSNQPQHF. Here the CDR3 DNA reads TGCGCCAGCAGCCCATCCTTTGGGGGCCTTAGCAATCAGCCCCAGCATTTT.

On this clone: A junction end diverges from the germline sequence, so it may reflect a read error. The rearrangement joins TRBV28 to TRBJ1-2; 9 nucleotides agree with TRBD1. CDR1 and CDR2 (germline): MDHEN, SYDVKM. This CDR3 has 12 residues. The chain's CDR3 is CASSTDRDRVGF. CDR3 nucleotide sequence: TGTGCCAGCAGTACCGACCGGGACAGGGTTGGGTTC.

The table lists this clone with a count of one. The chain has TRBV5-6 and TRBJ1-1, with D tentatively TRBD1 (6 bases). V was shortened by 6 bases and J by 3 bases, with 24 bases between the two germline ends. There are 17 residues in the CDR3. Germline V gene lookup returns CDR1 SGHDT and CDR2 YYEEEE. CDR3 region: CASTLAGHQRGDTEAFF. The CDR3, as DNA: TGTGCCAGCACCTTAGCGGGACATCAGAGAGGGGACACTGAAGCTTTCTTT.

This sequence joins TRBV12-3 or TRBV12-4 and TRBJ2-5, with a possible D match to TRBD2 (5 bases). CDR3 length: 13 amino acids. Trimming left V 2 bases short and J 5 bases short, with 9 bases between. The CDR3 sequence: CASSLRGRETQYF. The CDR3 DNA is TGTGCCAGCAGTTTACGGGGTAGGGAGACCCAGTACTTC.

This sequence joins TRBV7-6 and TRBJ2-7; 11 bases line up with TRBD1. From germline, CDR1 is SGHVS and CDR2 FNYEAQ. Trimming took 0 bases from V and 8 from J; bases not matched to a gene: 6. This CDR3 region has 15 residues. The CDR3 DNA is TGTGCCAGCAGCTTAGCGATAGGACAGGGGGCAAAGCAGTACTTC. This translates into CASSLAIGQGAKQYF. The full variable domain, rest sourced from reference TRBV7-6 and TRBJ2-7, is GAGVSQSPRYKVTKRGQDVALRCDPISGHVSLYWYRQALGQGPEFLTYFNYEAQQDKSGLPNDRFSAERPEGSISTLTIQRTEQRDSAMYRCASSLAIGQGAKQYFGPGTRLTVT.

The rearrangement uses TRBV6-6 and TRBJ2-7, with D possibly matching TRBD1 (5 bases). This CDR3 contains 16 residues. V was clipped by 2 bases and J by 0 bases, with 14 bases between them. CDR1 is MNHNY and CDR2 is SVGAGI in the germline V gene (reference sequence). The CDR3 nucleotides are TGTGCCAGCAGTTACCTGGACACCACAAGCTCCTACGAGCAGTACTTC. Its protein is CASSYLDTTSSYEQYF.

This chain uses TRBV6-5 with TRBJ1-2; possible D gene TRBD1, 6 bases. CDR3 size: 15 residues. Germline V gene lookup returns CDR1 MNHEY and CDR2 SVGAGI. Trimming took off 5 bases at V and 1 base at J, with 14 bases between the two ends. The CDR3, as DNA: TGTGCCAGCAGTACTCAGGGGATCAATAACTATGGCTACACCTTC. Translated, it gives CASSTQGINNYGYTF.

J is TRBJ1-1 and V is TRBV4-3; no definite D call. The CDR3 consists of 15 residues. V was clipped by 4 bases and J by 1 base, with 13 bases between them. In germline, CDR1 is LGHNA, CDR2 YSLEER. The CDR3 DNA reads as TGCGCCAGCAGCCCAAGCACGAACAGGAACACTGAAGCTTTCTTT. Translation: CASSPSTNRNTEAFF.

In nucleotides, the CDR3 is TGTGCCAGCTCGCCCCGACTAGCGGGGTTCCTTAAGACTGGGGCCAACGTCCTGACTTTC. Its translation is CASSPRLAGFLKTGANVLTF. V gene TRBV18 combines with J gene TRBJ2-6; 11 bases line up with TRBD2. Germline V gene data show CDR1 as KGHSH and CDR2 as LQKENI. The trim removed 6 bases at V and 2 bases at J, leaving 15 bases unmatched. This CDR3 spans 20 amino acids. Drawing the rest from reference TRBV18 and TRBJ2-6, the complete variable domain is NAGVMQNPRHLVRRRGQEARLRCSPMKGHSHVYWYRQLPEEGLKFMVYLQKENIIDESGMPKERFSAEFPKEGPSILRIQQVVRGDSAAYFCASSPRLAGFLKTGANVLTFGAGSRLTVL.

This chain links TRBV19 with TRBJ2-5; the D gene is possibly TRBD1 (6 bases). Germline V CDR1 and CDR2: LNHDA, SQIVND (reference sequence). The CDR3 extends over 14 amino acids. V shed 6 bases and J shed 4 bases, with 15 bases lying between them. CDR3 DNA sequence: TGTGCCAGTAGCGCACAGGGACATGGAGAGACCCAGTACTTC. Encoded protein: CASSAQGHGETQYF.

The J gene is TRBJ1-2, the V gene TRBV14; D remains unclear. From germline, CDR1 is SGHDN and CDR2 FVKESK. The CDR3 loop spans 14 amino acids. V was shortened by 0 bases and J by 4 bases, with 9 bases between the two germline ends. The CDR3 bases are TGTGCCAGCAGCCAAGAAAGAACTAGCTATGGCTACACCTTC. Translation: CASSQERTSYGYTF.

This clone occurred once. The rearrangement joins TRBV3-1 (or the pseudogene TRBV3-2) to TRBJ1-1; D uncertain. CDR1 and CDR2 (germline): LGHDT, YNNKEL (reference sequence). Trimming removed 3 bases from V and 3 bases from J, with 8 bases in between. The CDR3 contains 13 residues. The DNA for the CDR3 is TGTGCCAGCAGCCACCTCCGGGACACTGAAGCTTTCTTT. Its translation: CASSHLRDTEAFF.

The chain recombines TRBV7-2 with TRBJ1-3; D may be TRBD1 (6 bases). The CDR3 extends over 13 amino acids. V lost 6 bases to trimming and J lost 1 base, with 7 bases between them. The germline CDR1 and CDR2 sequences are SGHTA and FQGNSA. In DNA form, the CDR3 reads TGTGCCAGCAGAGGGGGATCTGGAAACACCATATATTTT. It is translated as CASRGGSGNTIYF.

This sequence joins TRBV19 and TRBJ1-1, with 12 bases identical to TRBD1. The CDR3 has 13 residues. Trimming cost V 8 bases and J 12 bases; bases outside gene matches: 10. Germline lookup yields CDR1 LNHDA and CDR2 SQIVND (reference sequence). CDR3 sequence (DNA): TGTGCCAGTTGGGACAGGGGGCCGCCACTGACTTTCTTT. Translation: CASWDRGPPLTFF.

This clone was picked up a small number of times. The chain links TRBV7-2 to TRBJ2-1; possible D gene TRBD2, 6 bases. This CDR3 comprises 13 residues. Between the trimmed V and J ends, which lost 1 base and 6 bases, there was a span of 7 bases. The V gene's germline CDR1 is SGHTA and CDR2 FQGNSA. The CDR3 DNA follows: TGTGCCAGCAGCTTAGTGGGGGGCAATGAGCAGTTCTTC. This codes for CASSLVGGNEQFF. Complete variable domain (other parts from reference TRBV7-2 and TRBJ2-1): GAGVSQSPSNKVTEKGKDVELRCDPISGHTALYWYRQSLGQGLEFLIYFQGNSAPDKSGLPSDRFSAERTGGSVSTLTIQRTQQEDSAVYLCASSLVGGNEQFFGPGTRLTVL.

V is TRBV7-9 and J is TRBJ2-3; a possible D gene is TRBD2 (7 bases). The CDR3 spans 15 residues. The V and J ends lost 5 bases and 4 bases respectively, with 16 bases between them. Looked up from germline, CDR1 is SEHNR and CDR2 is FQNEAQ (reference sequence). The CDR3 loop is CASSRGAGAPDTQYF. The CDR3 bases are TGTGCCAGCAGCCGTGGGGCGGGGGCCCCAGATACGCAGTATTTT. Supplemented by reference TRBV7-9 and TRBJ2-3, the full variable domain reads DTGVSQNPRHKITKRGQNVTFRCDPISEHNRLYWYRQTLGQGPEFLTYFQNEAQLEKSRLLSDRFSAERPKGSFSTLEIQRTEQGDSAMYLCASSRGAGAPDTQYFGPGTRLTVL.

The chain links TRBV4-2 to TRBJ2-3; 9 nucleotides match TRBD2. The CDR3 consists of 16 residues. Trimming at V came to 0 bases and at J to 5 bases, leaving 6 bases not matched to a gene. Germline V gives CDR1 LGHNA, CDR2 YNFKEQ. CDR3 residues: CASSQEVGGGGDTQYF. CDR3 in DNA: TGTGCCAGCAGCCAAGAAGTTGGCGGGGGGGGAGATACGCAGTATTTT.

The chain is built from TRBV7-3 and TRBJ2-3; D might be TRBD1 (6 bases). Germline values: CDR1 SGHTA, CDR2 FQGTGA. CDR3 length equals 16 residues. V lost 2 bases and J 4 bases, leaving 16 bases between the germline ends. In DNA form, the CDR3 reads TGTGCCAGCAGCTTATGGGGTTTACAGGGAGCAGATACGCAGTATTTT. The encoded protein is CASSLWGLQGADTQYF.

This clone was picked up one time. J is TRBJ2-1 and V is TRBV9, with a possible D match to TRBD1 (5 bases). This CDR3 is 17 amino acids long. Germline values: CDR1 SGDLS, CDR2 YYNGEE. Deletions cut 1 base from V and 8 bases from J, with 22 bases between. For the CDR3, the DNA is TGTGCCAGCAGCGTATGGGGTCAAACAGGTTCGGTAGATGAGCAGTTCTTC. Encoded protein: CASSVWGQTGSVDEQFF.